These 20 T cell receptor beta chains were sequenced from one sample in a study of blood T cell repertoires in COVID-19. TCRdb keeps only in-frame clones here, not all; method: immunoSEQ multiplex PCR. The data hold 90,000 or so clones, with about 90% observed a single time. The specimen was peripheral blood. The receptors were gathered from a human donor with active COVID-19. The donor label of this sample is uncertain.

The chain joins TRBV29-1 to TRBJ2-5, with D maybe TRBD1 (5 bases). V lost 4 bases to trimming and J lost 2 bases, with 11 bases between them. The germline V gene encodes CDR1 SQVTM and CDR2 ANQGSEA. The CDR3 runs 13 residues. In DNA, the CDR3 is TGCAGCGTTGTAGGGGTGTTTCAAGAGACCCAGTACTTC. Residues: CSVVGVFQETQYF.

Here the CDR3 reads CASSQGQGPNYGYTF. CDR3 sequence (DNA): TGTGCCAGCAGCCAGGGACAGGGGCCTAACTATGGCTACACCTTC. The gene calls are TRBV14 and TRBJ1-2; 10 nucleotides agree with TRBD1. The CDR3 is made up of 15 amino acids. Germline trimming cut 3 bases from V and 0 bases from J; bases unmatched to any gene: 1. Germline V gives CDR1 SGHDN, CDR2 FVKESK. The entire variable domain, with the rest obtained from reference TRBV14 and TRBJ1-2, is as follows: EAGVTQFPSHSVIEKGQTVTLRCDPISGHDNLYWYRRVMGKEIKFLLHFVKESKQDESGMPNNRFLAERTGGTYSTLKVQPAELEDSGVYFCASSQGQGPNYGYTFGSGTRLTVV.

This clone was recorded a few times. This chain joins TRBV2 and TRBJ1-1, with TRBD1 matching 10 bases. V trimming: 10 bases; J trimming: 5 bases; junction bases outside the gene matches: 7. This CDR3 contains 13 residues. Germline V CDR1 and CDR2: SNHLY, FYNNEI. DNA of the CDR3: TGTGCCAACTGCCGGGGACAGGGGACTGAAGCTTTCTTT. This translates into CANCRGQGTEAFF.

This chain connects TRBV3-1 (or the pseudogene TRBV3-2) to TRBJ2-5; 11 nucleotides agree with TRBD1. The CDR3 totals 17 residues. Germline loops: CDR1 LGHDT, CDR2 YNNKEL (reference sequence). V lost 4 bases, J lost 5 bases, and 12 bases stayed unmatched. CDR3 region: CASSLKRGGQGDETQYF. In nucleotides, the CDR3 is TGTGCCAGCAGCCTAAAACGGGGGGGACAGGGGGACGAGACCCAGTACTTC.

The chain joins TRBV29-1 to TRBJ2-3, with unresolved D. The CDR3 spans 12 residues. Trimming took off 6 bases at V and 4 bases at J, with 11 bases between the two ends. Germline V gives CDR1 SQVTM, CDR2 ANQGSEA. The CDR3 DNA sequence: TGCAGCGTGATAGTGTCTGCAGATACGCAGTATTTT. Encoded protein: CSVIVSADTQYF.

The chain combines TRBV10-3 with TRBJ2-7; 7 positions match TRBD1. Germline V gene lookup returns CDR1 ENHRY and CDR2 SYGVKD. V shed 1 base and J 4 bases; nucleotides not matched to a gene: 7. This CDR3 has 15 amino acids. The CDR3 region is CAISEYRQGPYEQYF. For the CDR3, the DNA is TGTGCCATCAGTGAGTACCGACAGGGTCCATACGAGCAGTACTTC.

This sequence joins TRBV7-2 and TRBJ1-2; D is uncertain. V lost 0 bases and J lost 2, with 10 bases in between. This CDR3 contains 15 residues. Germline lookup yields CDR1 SGHTA and CDR2 FQGNSA. DNA of the CDR3: TGTGCCAGCAGCTTAGCGCGGGCGACCAACTATGGCTACACCTTC. Its translation is CASSLARATNYGYTF. Drawing the rest from reference TRBV7-2 and TRBJ1-2, the complete variable domain is GAGVSQSPSNKVTEKGKDVELRCDPISGHTALYWYRQSLGQGLEFLIYFQGNSAPDKSGLPSDRFSAERTGGSVSTLTIQRTQQEDSAVYLCASSLARATNYGYTFGSGTRLTVV.

The rearrangement links TRBV10-3 to TRBJ2-7, with 8 positions matching TRBD1. Germline CDR1 and CDR2: ENHRY and SYGVKD. This CDR3 comprises 14 residues. Trimming at V came to 6 bases and at J to 3 bases, leaving 7 bases not matched to a gene. The CDR3 reads CAIRGTGGIYEQYF. CDR3 nucleotides: TGTGCCATCAGGGGGACAGGAGGTATCTACGAGCAGTACTTC.

The V gene is TRBV20-1, the J gene TRBJ2-3; 7 bases are a match to TRBD2. The CDR3 is 11 residues long. Germline CDR1 is DFQATT and CDR2 is SNEGSKA (reference sequence). The V segment lost 8 bases and the J segment 4 bases; nucleotides outside the gene matches: 3. CDR3 sequence reads: CSNLAADTQYF. The CDR3 DNA reads TGCAGTAATCTAGCGGCAGATACGCAGTATTTT.

V is TRBV2 and J is TRBJ2-3; 10 bases align to TRBD1. CDR1 and CDR2 from the germline V gene are SNHLY and FYNNEI. Trimming at V came to 7 bases and at J to 6 bases, leaving 16 bases not matched to a gene. The CDR3 spans 17 residues. The CDR3 nucleotides are TGTGCCAGCACCGAGAGGGGTACCGGGACAGGGGCGGATACGCAGTATTTT. This sequence encodes CASTERGTGTGADTQYF.

V is TRBV19 and J is TRBJ2-7; 8 bases align to TRBD2. CDR3 size: 15 residues. Per germline, CDR1 LNHDA and CDR2 SQIVND (reference sequence). V was pared by 5 bases and J by 3 bases, with 9 bases of the junction left unmatched. The CDR3 region is CASSSERGGGYEQYF. The CDR3 nucleotides read TGTGCCAGTAGTTCAGAACGGGGGGGTGGCTACGAGCAGTACTTC.

The V gene is TRBV28, the J gene TRBJ1-5; D remains ambiguous. V shed 3 bases and J shed 6 bases, with 12 bases lying between them. The germline gives CDR1 MDHEN, CDR2 SYDVKM. The CDR3 runs to 14 residues. CDR3 amino acids: CASSLSGVGQPQHF. The CDR3 bases are TGTGCCAGCAGTTTGTCAGGTGTCGGTCAGCCCCAGCATTTT.

The gene calls are TRBV7-3 and TRBJ1-1; 11 nucleotides line up with TRBD1. The length of the CDR3 is 15 residues. Germline V gene data show CDR1 as SGHTA and CDR2 as FQGTGA. The trim removed 5 bases at V and 4 bases at J, leaving 6 bases unmatched. The CDR3 DNA follows: TGTGCCAGCAGCCCGGGACAGGGGGGTAGCACTGAAGCTTTCTTT. Residues: CASSPGQGGSTEAFF.

This clone was counted a few times. The chain carries TRBV6-4 and TRBJ2-1; 9 nucleotides agree with TRBD2. The J segment lost 4 bases and the V segment lost 2 bases, leaving 6 bases of the junction unmatched. This CDR3 has 16 residues. Germline V gene data show CDR1 as MRHNA and CDR2 as SNTAGT. DNA for the CDR3: TGTGCCAGCAGTGACGTTGCGGGGGGGGGTTACAATGAGCAGTTCTTC. Protein product: CASSDVAGGGYNEQFF.

The CDR3 DNA sequence: TGTGCCAGCAGTGACAGGGGGATAAATTCACCCCTCCACTTT. This gives the protein CASSDRGINSPLHF. The chain carries TRBV6-4 and TRBJ1-6, with D possibly matching TRBD1 (6 bases). Germline CDR1 reads MRHNA; CDR2 reads SNTAGT. The ends were cut back, 2 bases at V and 7 bases at J, with 9 bases in the middle. The CDR3 consists of 14 residues.

The V and J genes are TRBV2 and TRBJ2-7, with TRBD1 as a possible D gene (6 bases). The germline V gene has CDR1 SNHLY and CDR2 FYNNEI. This CDR3 is 13 amino acids long. Trimming removed 1 base from V and 3 bases from J, with 7 bases in between. The CDR3, as DNA: TGTGCCAGCAGTGAAGAGACAGGCTACGAGCAGTACTTC. This gives the protein CASSEETGYEQYF.

The sample holds one count of this clone. The J gene is TRBJ1-5, the V gene TRBV19; weak D call: TRBD1 (5 bases). This CDR3 spans 12 amino acids. Trimming pared 7 bases from V and 4 bases from J, leaving 8 bases between. CDR1 and CDR2 (germline): LNHDA, SQIVND (reference sequence). The CDR3 DNA sequence: TGTGCCAGTAACGACAGAAATCAGCCCCAGCATTTT. This codes for CASNDRNQPQHF.

This chain uses TRBV5-6 with TRBJ1-6; tentative D call: TRBD1 (6 bases). Trimming left V 4 bases short and J 4 bases short, with 12 bases between. CDR1 is SGHDT, CDR2 YYEEEE, per germline. The CDR3 loop spans 15 amino acids. The CDR3 nucleotides read TGTGCCAGCAGCCTCGGACAGCCATATAATTCACCCCTCCACTTT. Amino acid sequence: CASSLGQPYNSPLHF.

The gene calls are TRBV7-9 and TRBJ2-5; D remains ambiguous. V shed 7 bases and J shed 0 bases, with 12 bases lying between them. Germline CDR1 SEHNR, CDR2 FQNEAQ (reference sequence). The length of the CDR3 is 14 residues. CDR3 nucleotide sequence: TGTGCCAGCACCCACTGGCGGAACCAAGAGACCCAGTACTTC. It yields the protein CASTHWRNQETQYF.

This clone was observed a handful of times. This chain uses TRBV5-6 with TRBJ1-5; D remains unclear. The CDR3 is 13 amino acids. Trimming took 4 bases from V and 9 from J, leaving 14 bases between them. CDR1 is SGHDT and CDR2 is YYEEEE in the germline V gene. The CDR3 region has the DNA TGTGCCAGCAGCCCCGCGGCGCGCGGGCCCCAGCATTTT. Protein sequence: CASSPAARGPQHF. The full variable domain, completed using reference TRBV5-6 and TRBJ1-5, is DAGVTQSPTHLIKTRGQQVTLRCSPKSGHDTVSWYQQALGQGPQFIFQYYEEEERQRGNFPDRFSGHQFPNYSSELNVNALLLGDSALYLCASSPAARGPQHFGDGTRLSIL.